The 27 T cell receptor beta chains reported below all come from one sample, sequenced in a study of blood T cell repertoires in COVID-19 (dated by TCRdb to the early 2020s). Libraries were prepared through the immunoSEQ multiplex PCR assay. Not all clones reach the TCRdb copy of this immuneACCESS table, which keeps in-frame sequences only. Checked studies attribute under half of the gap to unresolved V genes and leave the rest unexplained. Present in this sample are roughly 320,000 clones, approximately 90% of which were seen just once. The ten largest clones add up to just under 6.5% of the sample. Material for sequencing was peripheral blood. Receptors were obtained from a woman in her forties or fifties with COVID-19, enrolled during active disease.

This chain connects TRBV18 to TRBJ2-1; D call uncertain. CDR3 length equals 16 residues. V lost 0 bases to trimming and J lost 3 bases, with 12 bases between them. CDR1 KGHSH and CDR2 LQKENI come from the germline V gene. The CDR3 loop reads CASSPPTHTFYNEQFF. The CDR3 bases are TGTGCCAGCTCACCACCGACACACACCTTCTACAATGAGCAGTTCTTC.

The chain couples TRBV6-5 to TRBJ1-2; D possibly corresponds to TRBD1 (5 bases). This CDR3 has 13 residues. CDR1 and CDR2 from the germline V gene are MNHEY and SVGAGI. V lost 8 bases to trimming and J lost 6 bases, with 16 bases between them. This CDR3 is CASLKAEDNGYTF. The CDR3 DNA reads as TGTGCCAGCCTTAAGGCAGAGGACAATGGCTACACCTTC.

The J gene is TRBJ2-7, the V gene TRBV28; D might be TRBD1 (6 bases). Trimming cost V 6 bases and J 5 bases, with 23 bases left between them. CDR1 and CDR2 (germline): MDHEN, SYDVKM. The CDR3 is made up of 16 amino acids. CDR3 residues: CASSLVGLGQGNEQYF. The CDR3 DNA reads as TGTGCCAGCAGCCTCGTGGGTTTGGGCCAGGGGAACGAGCAGTACTTC.

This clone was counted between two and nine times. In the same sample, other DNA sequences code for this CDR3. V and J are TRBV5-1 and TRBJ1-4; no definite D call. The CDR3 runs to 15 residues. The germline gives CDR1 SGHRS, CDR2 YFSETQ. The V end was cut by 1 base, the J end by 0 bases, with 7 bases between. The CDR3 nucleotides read TGCGCCAGCAGCTTGTTGGGAGCAACTAATGAAAAACTGTTTTTT. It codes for CASSLLGATNEKLFF.

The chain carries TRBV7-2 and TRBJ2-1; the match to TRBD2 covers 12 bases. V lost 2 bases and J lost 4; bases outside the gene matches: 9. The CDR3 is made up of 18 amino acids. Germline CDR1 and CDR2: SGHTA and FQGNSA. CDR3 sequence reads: CASSLSSTSGRKYNEQFF. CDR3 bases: TGTGCCAGCAGCTTATCCTCTACTAGCGGGAGGAAGTACAATGAGCAGTTCTTC.

The CDR3 coding sequence is TGCGCCAGCAGCACTCACACAGATACGCAGTATTTT. It translates to CASSTHTDTQYF. This sequence joins TRBV5-1 and TRBJ2-3, with D unresolved. Germline V gives CDR1 SGHRS, CDR2 YFSETQ. The CDR3 extends over 12 amino acids. Between the trimmed V and J ends, which lost 4 bases and 2 bases, there was a span of 5 bases. The variable domain in full, completed from reference TRBV5-1 and TRBJ2-3, reads KAGVTQTPRYLIKTRGQQVTLSCSPISGHRSVSWYQQTPGQGLQFLFEYFSETQRNKGNFPGRFSGRQFSNSRSEMNVSTLELGDSALYLCASSTHTDTQYFGPGTRLTVL.

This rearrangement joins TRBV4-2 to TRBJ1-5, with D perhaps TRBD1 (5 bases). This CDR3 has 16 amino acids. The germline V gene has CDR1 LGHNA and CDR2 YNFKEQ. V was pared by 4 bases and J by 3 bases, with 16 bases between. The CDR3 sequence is CASSRSFEDNNQPQHF. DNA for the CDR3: TGTGCCAGCAGCCGATCCTTTGAGGACAACAATCAGCCCCAGCATTTT.

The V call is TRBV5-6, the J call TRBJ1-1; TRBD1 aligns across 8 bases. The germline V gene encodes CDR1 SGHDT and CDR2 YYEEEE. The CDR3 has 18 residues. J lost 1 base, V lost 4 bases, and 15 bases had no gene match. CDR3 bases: TGTGCCAGCAGCCTAAGACAGGGGATAAGTTTTTGGAACACTGAAGCTTTCTTT. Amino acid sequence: CASSLRQGISFWNTEAFF.

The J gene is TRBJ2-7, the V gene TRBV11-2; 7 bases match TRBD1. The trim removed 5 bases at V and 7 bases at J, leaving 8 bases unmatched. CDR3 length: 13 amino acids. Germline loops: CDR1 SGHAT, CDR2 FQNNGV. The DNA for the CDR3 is TGTGCCAGCAGCCCCCGGGACAGTGGGGAGCAGTACTTC. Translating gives CASSPRDSGEQYF.

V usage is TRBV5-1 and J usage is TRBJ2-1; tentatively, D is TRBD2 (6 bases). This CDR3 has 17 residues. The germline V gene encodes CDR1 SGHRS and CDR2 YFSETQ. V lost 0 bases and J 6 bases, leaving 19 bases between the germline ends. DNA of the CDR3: TGCGCCAGCAGCTTGGCCGGGGGAACTAAGGCGGGCAATGAGCAGTTCTTC. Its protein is CASSLAGGTKAGNEQFF.

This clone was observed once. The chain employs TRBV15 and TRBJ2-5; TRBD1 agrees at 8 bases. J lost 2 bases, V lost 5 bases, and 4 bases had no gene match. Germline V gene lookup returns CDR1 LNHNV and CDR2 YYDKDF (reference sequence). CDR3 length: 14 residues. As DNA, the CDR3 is TGTGCCACCAGCTACAGGGGGAAACAAGAGACCCAGTACTTC. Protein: CATSYRGKQETQYF. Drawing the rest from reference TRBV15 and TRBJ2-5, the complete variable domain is DAMVIQNPRYQVTQFGKPVTLSCSQTLNHNVMYWYQQKSSQAPKLLFHYYDKDFNNEADTPDNFQSRRPNTSFCFLDIRSPGLGDTAMYLCATSYRGKQETQYFGPGTRLLVL.

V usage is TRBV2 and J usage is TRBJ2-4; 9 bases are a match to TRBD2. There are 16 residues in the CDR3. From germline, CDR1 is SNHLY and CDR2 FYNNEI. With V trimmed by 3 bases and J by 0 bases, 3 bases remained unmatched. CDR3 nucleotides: TGTGCCAGCAGTGATCCACTAGCGGGAGCCAAAAACATTCAGTACTTC. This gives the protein CASSDPLAGAKNIQYF.

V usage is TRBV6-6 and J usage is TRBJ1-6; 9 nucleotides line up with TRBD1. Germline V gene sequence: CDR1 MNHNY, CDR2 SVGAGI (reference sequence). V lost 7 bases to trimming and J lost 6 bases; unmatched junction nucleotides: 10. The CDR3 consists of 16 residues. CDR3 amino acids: CASTDGGTGFNSPLHF. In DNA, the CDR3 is TGTGCCAGCACCGACGGCGGGACAGGGTTTAATTCACCCCTCCACTTT.

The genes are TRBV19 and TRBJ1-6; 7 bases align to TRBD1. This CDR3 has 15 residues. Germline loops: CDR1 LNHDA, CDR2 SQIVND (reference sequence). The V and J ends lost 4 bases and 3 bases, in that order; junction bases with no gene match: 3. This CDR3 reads CASSTGGIYNSPLHF. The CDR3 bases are TGTGCCAGTAGTACAGGGGGAATCTATAATTCACCCCTCCACTTT.

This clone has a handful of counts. CDR3 protein: CASSQDSRGGQPQHF. The CDR3 nucleotides are TGCGCCAGCAGCCAAGATTCGCGAGGCGGACAGCCCCAGCATTTT. The chain is built from TRBV4-1 and TRBJ1-5; D is ambiguous. The germline CDR1 and CDR2 sequences are MGHRA and YSYEKL. The V and J ends lost 0 bases and 7 bases respectively, with 13 bases between them. CDR3 length: 15 amino acids.

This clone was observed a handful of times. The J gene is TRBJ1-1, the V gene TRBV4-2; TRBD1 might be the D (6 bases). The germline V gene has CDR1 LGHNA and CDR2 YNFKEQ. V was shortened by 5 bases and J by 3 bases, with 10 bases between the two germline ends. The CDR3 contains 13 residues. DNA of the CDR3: TGTGCCAGCAGCGGCCGGACAGACACTGAAGCTTTCTTT. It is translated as CASSGRTDTEAFF.

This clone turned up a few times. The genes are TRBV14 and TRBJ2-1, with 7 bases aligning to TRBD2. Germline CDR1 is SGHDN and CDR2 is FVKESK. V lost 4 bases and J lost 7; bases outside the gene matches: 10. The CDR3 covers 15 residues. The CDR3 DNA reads TGTGCCAGCAGCCCTTGGACGGGGACTATGAATGAGCAGTTCTTC. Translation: CASSPWTGTMNEQFF. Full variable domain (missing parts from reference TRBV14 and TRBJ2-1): EAGVTQFPSHSVIEKGQTVTLRCDPISGHDNLYWYRRVMGKEIKFLLHFVKESKQDESGMPNNRFLAERTGGTYSTLKVQPAELEDSGVYFCASSPWTGTMNEQFFGPGTRLTVL.

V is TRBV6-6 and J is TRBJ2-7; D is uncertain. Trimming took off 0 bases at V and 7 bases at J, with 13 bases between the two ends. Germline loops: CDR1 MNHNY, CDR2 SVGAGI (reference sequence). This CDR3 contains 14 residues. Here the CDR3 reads CASSYSAASEEQYF. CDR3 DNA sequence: TGTGCCAGCAGTTACTCGGCCGCCTCGGAGGAGCAGTACTTC.

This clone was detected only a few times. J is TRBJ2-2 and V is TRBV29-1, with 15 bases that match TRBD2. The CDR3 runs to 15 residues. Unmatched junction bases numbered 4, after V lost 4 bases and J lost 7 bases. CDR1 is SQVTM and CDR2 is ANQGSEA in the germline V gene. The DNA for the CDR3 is TGCAGCGTTGGGGGGACTAGCGGGAGGTACGGGGAGCTGTTTTTT. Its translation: CSVGGTSGRYGELFF.

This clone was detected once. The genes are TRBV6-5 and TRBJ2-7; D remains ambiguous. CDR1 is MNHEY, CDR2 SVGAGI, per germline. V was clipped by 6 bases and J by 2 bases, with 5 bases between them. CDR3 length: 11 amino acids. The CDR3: CASSDTYEQYF. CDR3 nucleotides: TGTGCCAGCAGCGACACCTACGAGCAGTACTTC.

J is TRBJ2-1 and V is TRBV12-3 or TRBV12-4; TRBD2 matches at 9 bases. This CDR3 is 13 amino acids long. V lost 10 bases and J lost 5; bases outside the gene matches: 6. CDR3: CATRGGGDNEQFF. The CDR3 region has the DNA TGTGCCACAAGAGGCGGGGGGGACAATGAGCAGTTCTTC.

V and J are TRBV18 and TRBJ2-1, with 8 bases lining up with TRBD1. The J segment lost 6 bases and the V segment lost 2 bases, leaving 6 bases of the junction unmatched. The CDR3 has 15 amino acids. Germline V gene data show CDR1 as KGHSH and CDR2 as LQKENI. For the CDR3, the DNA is TGTGCCAGCTCACCAGGTCAGGGGGCTATCAATGAGCAGTTCTTC. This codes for CASSPGQGAINEQFF.

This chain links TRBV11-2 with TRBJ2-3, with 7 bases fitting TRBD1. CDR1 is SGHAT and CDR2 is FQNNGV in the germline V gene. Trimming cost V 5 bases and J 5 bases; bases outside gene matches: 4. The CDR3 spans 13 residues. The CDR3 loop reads CASSLGQIDTQYF. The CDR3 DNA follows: TGTGCCAGCAGCCTGGGACAGATAGATACGCAGTATTTT.

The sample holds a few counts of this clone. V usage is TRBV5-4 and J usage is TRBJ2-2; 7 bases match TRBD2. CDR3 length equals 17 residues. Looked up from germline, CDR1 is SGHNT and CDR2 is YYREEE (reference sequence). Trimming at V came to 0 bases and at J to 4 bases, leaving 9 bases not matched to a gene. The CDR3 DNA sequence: TGTGCCAGCAGCTTGGACGAGCGGGGCGTGATCACCGGGGAGCTGTTTTTT. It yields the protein CASSLDERGVITGELFF.

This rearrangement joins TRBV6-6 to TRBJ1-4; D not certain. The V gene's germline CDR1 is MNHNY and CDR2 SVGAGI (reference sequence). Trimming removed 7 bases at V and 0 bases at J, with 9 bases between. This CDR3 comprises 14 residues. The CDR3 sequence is CASTPRATNEKLFF. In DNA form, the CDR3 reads TGTGCCAGCACTCCTCGGGCAACTAATGAAAAACTGTTTTTT.

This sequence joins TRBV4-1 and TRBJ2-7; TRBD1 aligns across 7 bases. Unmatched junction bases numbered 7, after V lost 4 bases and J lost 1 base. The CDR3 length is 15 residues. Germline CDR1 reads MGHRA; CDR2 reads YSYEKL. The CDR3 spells CASSRGDSQSYEQYF. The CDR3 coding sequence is TGCGCCAGCAGCCGAGGGGACAGCCAATCCTACGAGCAGTACTTC.

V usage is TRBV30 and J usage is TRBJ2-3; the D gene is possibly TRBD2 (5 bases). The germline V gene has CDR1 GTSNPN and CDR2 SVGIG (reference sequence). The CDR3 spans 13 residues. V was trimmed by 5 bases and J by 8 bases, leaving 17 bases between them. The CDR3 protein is CAWGLAGVGTQYF. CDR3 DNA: TGTGCCTGGGGGCTGGCCGGGGTGGGTACGCAGTATTTT.